This T cell receptor (beta chain) was documented in a study of cytomegalovirus exposure and HLA in healthy donors. Study outcomes and limitations: The availability of immune exposure information extended only to CMV serostatus. 150 to 200 TCR beta chains were listed as cytomegalovirus-associated.

Use of 60 Vbeta and 13 Jbeta primers characterized the PCR. The data were produced by immunoSEQ multiplex PCR, yet TCRdb's version contains in-frame clones alone and is incomplete. The sample has more than 25,000 clones, approximately 70% seen once. This clone was picked up a small number of times. The antigen is not known. Germline loops: CDR1 SGHRS, CDR2 YFSETQ. Trimming pared 6 bases from V and 4 bases from J, leaving 11 bases between. The CDR3 is 13 residues long. The rearrangement uses TRBV5-1 and TRBJ1-3; D is uncertain. Input material: PBMCs. This sequence was found in a woman between 45 and 60 years old in good health and CMV-seronegative. Here the CDR3 reads CASTPGGGNTIYF. CDR3 in DNA: TGCGCCAGCACCCCGGGAGGGGGAAACACCATATATTTT.